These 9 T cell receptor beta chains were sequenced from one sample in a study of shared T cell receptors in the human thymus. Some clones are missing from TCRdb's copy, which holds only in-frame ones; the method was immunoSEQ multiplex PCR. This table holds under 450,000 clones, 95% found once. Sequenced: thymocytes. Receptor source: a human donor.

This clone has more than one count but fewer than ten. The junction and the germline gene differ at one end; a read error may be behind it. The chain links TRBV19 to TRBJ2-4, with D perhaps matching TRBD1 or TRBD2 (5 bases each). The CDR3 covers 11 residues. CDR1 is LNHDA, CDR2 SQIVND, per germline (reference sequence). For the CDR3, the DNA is TGTGCCAGTAGTATCATGGGGGTCGTGGACTTC. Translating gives CASSIMGVVDF.

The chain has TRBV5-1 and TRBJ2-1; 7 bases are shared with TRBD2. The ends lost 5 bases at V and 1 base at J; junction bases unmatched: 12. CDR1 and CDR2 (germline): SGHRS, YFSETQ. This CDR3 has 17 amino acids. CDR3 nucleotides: TGCGCCAGCAGAAATACAGGCGGGGGAGGGTCCTACAATGAGCAGTTCTTC. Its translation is CASRNTGGGGSYNEQFF.

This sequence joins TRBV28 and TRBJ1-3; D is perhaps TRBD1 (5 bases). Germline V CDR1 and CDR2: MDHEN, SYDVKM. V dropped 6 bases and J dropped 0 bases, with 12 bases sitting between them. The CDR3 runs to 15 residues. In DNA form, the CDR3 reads TGTGCCAGCAGGCCAGGGTTCAGCTCTGGAAACACCATATATTTT. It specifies CASRPGFSSGNTIYF.

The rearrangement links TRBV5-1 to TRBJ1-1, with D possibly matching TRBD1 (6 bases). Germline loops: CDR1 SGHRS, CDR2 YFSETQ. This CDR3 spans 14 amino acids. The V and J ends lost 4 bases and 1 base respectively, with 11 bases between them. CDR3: CASSEQGTNTEAFF. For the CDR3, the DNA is TGCGCCAGCAGCGAACAGGGCACGAACACTGAAGCTTTCTTT.

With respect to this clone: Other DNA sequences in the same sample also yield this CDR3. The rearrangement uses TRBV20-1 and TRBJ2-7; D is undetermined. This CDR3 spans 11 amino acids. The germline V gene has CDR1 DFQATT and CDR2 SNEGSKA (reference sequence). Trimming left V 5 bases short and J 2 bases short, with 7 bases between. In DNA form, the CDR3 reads TGCAGTGCTGGACCGACCTACGAGCAGTACTTC. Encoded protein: CSAGPTYEQYF.

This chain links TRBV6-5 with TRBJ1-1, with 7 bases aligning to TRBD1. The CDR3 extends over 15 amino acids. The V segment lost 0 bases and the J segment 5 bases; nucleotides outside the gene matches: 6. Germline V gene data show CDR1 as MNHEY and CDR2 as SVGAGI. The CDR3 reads CASSYSRGRGTEAFF. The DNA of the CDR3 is TGTGCCAGCAGTTACTCGAGGGGGCGCGGGACTGAAGCTTTCTTT.

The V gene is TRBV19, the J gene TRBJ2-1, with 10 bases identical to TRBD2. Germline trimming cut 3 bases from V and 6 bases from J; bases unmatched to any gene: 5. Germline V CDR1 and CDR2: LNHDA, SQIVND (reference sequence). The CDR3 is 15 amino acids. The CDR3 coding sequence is TGTGCCAGTAGTATTCTAGCGGGAGAGTTCAATGAGCAGTTCTTC. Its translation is CASSILAGEFNEQFF.

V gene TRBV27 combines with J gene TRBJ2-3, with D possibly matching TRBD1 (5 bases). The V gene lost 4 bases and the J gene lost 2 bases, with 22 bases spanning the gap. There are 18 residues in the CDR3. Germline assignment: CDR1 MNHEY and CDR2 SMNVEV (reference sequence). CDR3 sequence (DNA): TGTGCCAGCAGTTGCCCCCCCCTTAAGGGGATGGACACAGATACGCAGTATTTT. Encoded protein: CASSCPPLKGMDTDTQYF.

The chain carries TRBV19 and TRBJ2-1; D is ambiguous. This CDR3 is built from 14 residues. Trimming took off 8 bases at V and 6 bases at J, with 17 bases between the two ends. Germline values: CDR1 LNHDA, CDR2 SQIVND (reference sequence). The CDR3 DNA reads TGTGCCAGTCCAAACGACAACCGGTCCAATGAGCAGTTCTTC. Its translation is CASPNDNRSNEQFF.